This T cell receptor (beta chain) was observed in a study of blood T cell repertoires in COVID-19. The wider study: T cells, B-cell-depleted T cells, or PBMCs provided the cDNA or gDNA that served as material.

Profiled with immunoSEQ multiplex PCR; TCRdb holds only in-frame clones, not every one. The table includes under 45,000 clones, 80% to 90% detected once. From germline, CDR1 is MNHEY and CDR2 SVGEGT. V shed 4 bases and J shed 4 bases, with 10 bases lying between them. This CDR3 has 13 amino acids. This clonotype was obtained from a man aged 55 to 70 with active COVID-19. Specimen: peripheral blood. V gene TRBV6-2 or TRBV6-3 combines with J gene TRBJ2-5; D remains unclear. This CDR3 reads CASSSSTGETQYF. The CDR3 region has the DNA TGTGCCAGCAGTTCATCCACGGGAGAGACCCAGTACTTC.